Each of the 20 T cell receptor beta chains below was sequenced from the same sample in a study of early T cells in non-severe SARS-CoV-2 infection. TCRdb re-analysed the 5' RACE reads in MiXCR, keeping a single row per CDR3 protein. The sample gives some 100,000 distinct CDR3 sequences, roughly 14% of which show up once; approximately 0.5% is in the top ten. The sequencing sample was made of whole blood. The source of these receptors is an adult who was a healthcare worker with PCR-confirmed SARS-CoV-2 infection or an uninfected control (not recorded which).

CDR3 sequence reads: CASQLVGQPQHF. CDR3 DNA: TGCGCCAGCCAACTTGTTGGTCAGCCCCAGCATTTT. The chain joins TRBV10-2 to TRBJ1-5; D not certain. Germline CDR1 reads WSHSY; CDR2 reads SAAADI. This CDR3 has 12 residues. The V gene lost 8 bases and the J gene lost 6 bases, with 11 bases spanning the gap.

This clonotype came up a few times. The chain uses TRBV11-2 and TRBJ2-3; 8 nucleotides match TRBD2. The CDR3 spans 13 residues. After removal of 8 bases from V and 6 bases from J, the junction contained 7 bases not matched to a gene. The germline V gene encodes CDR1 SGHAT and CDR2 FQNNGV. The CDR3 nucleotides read TGTGCCAGCCGGGGGGGGTCACGGGATACGCAGTATTTT. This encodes CASRGGSRDTQYF.

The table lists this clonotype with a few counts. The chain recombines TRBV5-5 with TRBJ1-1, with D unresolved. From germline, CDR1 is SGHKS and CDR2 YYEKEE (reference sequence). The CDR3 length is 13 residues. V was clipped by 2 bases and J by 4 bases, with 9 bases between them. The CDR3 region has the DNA TGTGCCAGCAGCTTCCAGGTGTCCACTGAAGCTTTCTTT. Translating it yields CASSFQVSTEAFF.

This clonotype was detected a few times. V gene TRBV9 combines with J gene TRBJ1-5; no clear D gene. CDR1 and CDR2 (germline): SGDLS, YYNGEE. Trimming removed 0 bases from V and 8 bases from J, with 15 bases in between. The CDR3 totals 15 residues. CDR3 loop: CASSVGNRGGEPQHF. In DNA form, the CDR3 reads TGTGCCAGCAGCGTAGGTAACCGGGGAGGTGAGCCCCAGCATTTT.

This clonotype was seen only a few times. In DNA, the CDR3 is TGTGCCAGCATCGGGCAGGGAGACGAGCAGTACGTC. Amino acid sequence: CASIGQGDEQYV. The chain is built from TRBV28 and TRBJ2-7; TRBD1 or TRBD2 may be the D gene (5 bases each). CDR1 MDHEN and CDR2 SYDVKM come from the germline V gene. Trimming removed 7 bases from V and 5 bases from J, with 12 bases in between. The CDR3 has 12 amino acids.

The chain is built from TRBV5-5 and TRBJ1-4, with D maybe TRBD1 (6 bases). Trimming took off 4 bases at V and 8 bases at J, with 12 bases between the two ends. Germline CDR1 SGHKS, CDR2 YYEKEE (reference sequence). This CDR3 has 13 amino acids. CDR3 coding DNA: TGTGCCAGCAGCCCAACAGGGAAGGAAAAACTGTTTTTT. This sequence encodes CASSPTGKEKLFF.

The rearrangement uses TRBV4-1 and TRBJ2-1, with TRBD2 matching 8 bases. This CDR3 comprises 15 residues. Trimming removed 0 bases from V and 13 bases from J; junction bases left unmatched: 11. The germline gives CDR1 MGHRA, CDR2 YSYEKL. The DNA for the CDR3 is TGCGCCAGCAGCCAAGATGCCGGGGGGGCTTTCCTCCAGTTCTTC. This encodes CASSQDAGGAFLQFF.

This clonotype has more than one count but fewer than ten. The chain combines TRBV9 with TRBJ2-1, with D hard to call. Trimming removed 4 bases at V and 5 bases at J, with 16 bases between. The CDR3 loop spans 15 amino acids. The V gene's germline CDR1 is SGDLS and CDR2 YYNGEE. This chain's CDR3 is CASSLRRTDNNEQFF. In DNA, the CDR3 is TGTGCCAGCAGCCTGAGGAGAACAGATAACAATGAGCAGTTCTTC.

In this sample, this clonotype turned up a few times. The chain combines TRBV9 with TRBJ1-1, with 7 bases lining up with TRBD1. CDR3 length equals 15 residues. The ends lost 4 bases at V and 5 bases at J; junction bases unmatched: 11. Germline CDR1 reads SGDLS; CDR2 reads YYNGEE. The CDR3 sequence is CASSPRQGRSTEAFF. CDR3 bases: TGTGCCAGCAGCCCTCGACAGGGAAGGAGTACTGAAGCTTTCTTT.

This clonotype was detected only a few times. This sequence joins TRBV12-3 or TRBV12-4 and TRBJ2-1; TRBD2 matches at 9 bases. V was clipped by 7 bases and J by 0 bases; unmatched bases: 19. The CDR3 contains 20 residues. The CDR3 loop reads CASTPGPLAGFLRSYNEQFF. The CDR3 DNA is TGTGCCAGCACTCCCGGGCCGCTAGCGGGGTTTCTTCGCTCCTACAATGAGCAGTTCTTC.

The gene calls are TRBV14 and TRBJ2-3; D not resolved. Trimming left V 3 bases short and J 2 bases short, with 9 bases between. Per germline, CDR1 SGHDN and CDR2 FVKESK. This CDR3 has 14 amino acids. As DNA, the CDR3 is TGTGCCAGCAGCCAGTTAAGGGACACAGATACGCAGTATTTT. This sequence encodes CASSQLRDTDTQYF.

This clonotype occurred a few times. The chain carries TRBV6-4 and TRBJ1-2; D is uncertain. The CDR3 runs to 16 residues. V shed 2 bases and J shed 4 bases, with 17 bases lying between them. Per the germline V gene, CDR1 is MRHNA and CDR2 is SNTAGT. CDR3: CASSDTRKTNLYGYTF. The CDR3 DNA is TGTGCCAGCAGTGACACCCGAAAAACCAACCTCTATGGCTACACCTTC.

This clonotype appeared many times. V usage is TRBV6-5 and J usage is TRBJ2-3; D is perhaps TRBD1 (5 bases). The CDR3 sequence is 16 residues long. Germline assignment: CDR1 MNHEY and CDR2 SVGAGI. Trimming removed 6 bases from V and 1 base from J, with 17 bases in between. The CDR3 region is CASRSQRRGGTDTQYF. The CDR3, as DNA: TGTGCCAGCAGATCCCAAAGAAGGGGCGGCACAGATACGCAGTATTTT.

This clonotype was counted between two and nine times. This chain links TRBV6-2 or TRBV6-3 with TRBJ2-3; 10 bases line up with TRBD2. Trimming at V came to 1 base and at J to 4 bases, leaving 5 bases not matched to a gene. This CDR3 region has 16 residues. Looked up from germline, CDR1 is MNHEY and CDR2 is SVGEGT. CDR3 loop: CASSYWAGTSADTQYF. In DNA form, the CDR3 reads TGTGCCAGCAGTTACTGGGCCGGGACTAGCGCAGATACGCAGTATTTT.

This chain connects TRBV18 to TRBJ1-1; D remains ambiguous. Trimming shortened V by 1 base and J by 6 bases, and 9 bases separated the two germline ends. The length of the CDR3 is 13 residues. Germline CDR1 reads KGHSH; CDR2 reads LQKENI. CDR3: CASSPRPVSEAFF. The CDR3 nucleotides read TGTGCCAGCTCACCACGTCCAGTTTCTGAAGCTTTCTTT.

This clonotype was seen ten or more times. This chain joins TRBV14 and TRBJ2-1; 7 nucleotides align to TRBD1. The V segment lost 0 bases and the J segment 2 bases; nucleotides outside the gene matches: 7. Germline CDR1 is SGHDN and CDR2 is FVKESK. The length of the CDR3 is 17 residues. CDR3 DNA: TGTGCCAGCAGCCAAGAATGGGTCCAGGGGGCCTACAATGAGCAGTTCTTC. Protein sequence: CASSQEWVQGAYNEQFF.

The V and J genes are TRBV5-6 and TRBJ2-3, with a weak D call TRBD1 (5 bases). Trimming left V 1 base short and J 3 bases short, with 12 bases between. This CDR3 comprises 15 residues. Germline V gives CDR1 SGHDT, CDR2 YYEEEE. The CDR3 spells CASSLLARTTDTQYF. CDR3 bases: TGTGCCAGCAGCTTGTTGGCCAGGACAACAGATACGCAGTATTTT.

For the CDR3, the DNA is TGTGCCAGCAGTTGGGGTGGACAGGCCAAAAACATTCAGTACTTC. Its protein is CASSWGGQAKNIQYF. The chain uses TRBV12-3 or TRBV12-4 and TRBJ2-4, with D perhaps TRBD1 (6 bases). CDR3 length: 15 residues. Trimming took 4 bases from V and 1 from J, leaving 11 bases between them.

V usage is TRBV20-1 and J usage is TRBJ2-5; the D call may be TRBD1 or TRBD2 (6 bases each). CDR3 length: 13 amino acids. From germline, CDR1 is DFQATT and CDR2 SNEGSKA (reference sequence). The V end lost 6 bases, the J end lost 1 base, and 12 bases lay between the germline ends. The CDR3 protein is CSAARGLQETQYF. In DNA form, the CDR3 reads TGCAGTGCCGCACGGGGGCTCCAAGAGACCCAGTACTTC.

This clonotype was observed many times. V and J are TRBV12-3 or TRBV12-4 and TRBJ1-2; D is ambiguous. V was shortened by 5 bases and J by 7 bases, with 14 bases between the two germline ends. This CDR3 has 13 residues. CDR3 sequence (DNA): TGTGCCAGCAGTCTAGACCCGCTTGGTGGCTACACCTTC. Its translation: CASSLDPLGGYTF.